This T cell receptor (beta chain) is drawn from a study of vaccination and CD4 T cells after COVID-19. Study-level information: Following dose two, a median around 65 days (range 14 to 241) passed before post-vaccine samples were taken. Stimuli were overlapping spike peptide pools of SARS-CoV-2 and three common cold coronaviruses (HCoV-NL63, HCoV-OC43, HCoV-229E).

Treatment noted: roughly 10-day PBMC culture with coronavirus spike peptide pools or control peptides (ViraFEST assay). Before TCRs were sequenced, ViraFEST expanded antigen-specific T cells with peptide pools. The CDR3 contains 15 residues. J lost 1 base, V lost 5 bases, and 6 bases had no gene match. Germline-derived CDR1 and CDR2 are SEHNR and FQNEAQ (reference sequence). Sequencing of cultured CD4+ T cell DNA used the Oncomine TCR Beta short-read assay. Genomic DNA was isolated from CD4+ T cells that had been cultured. TCRdb reprocessed the PCR reads via MiXCR and lists one record per CDR3 protein. The profile shows about 16,000 distinct CDR3 sequences, around 52% of them singletons. Points on this clonotype: Its antigen is as yet unknown.

The origin of this receptor is a human donor who had recovered from COVID-19. The source material was CD4+ T cells from blood, cultured in vitro, sampled before SARS-CoV-2 vaccination. The chain is built from TRBV7-9 and TRBJ1-1, with 8 nucleotides matching TRBD1. The CDR3 DNA reads as TGTGCCAGCAGCCTTCAGGGGGCCGGGAACACTGAAGCTTTCTTT. It specifies CASSLQGAGNTEAFF. Complete variable domain (other parts from reference TRBV7-9 and TRBJ1-1): DTGVSQNPRHKITKRGQNVTFRCDPISEHNRLYWYRQTLGQGPEFLTYFQNEAQLEKSRLLSDRFSAERPKGSFSTLEIQRTEQGDSAMYLCASSLQGAGNTEAFFGQGTRLTVV.